This T cell receptor beta chain was identified during a study of immune heterogeneity within non-small cell lung tumors (dated by TCRdb to 2017 to 2018). Broadly, across the study: By histology, the tumors were a few squamous cell carcinomas, fewer than 13 non-squamous carcinomas and 1 tumor not otherwise specified. For mutant peptides 8 to 11 amino acids long, netMHCpan-3.0 predicted neoantigen binding to the HLA alleles of each patient. Transcriptome data were available for just approximately 40 loci from around twelve patients, whereas TCR repertoire analysis spanned about 60 tumor loci from 15 patients. To examine intratumoral immune heterogeneity, the study used whole-exome sequencing, RNA-seq and TCR beta repertoire sequencing on multiple spatially distinct regions of each NSCLC tumor. The investigation overall reported the following: A moderate positive correlation (R about 0.35), which was statistically significant, linked local T-cell repertoire clonality to local tumor mutational burden. Individual patients mostly had different high-frequency TCR beta clonotypes. Within a given patient, the same dominant CDR3B clonotypes showed up repeatedly across loci, although different tumor locations also carried unique high-frequency clones.

This clonotype is assessed as medium-sized (0.01 to 0.1%). This receptor's antigen is unknown. Base qualities are not at hand, and no much larger clone is one base apart. The TCR template was genomic DNA extracted from bulk tumor tissue, and 500 to 650 ng of gDNA was amplified for each sample. Multiple biopsies per primary tumor were taken during surgery, spaced as far apart as possible within the tumor mass. The study cohort was described as untreated, and the patients were newly diagnosed NSCLC cases having curative surgery. The donors were some 14 patients with newly diagnosed non-small cell lung cancer who were having surgery with curative intent. The resected tumor masses were reviewed by two independent pathologists. Only DNA and RNA samples of high quality went on to sequencing. The TCR beta CDR3 region was amplified with a multiplex PCR system whose first round of approximately 11 cycles used 32 V-gene forward primers and 13 J-gene reverse primers. A QIAGEN Multiplex PCR Kit was used for first-round PCR, and the primer sequences were filed in Chinese patent CN105087789A. Illumina universal primers were attached in a second round of PCR run with the Phusion High-Fidelity PCR Kit. Sequencing of the TCR libraries was done on the Illumina HiSeq X Ten platform in paired-end mode with a 151 bp read length. Per the source publication's procedure: Cutadapt removed reads without multiplex PCR primers, PEAR merged read pairs, and MiXCR with default settings called CDR3 regions. Shannon entropy measured repertoire diversity, and clonality was calculated as one minus the Shannon entropy divided by the ln of the count of productive unique sequences. A clonotype counted as a dominant or high-frequency T-cell clone when its frequency was 0.5% or higher. The raw public data were reprocessed by TCRdb itself: fastp quality trimming at Q25, MiXCR clonotype calling, in-frame beta chains only. Entries are consolidated by CDR3 protein sequence, retaining the most common genes and DNA. None of the V and J calls come from the authors' own analysis; TCRdb made them. For this sample the table gives 6,000 to 6,500 distinct CDR3 sequences, of which roughly a fifth were detected only once. The ten largest clones add up to more than 11% of the sample.

The CDR3 has 16 amino acids, counting the end cysteine and phenylalanine. The sequence is cut down to CDR3 DNA, 48 bases in frame from base 1. Between the V and J ends, shortened by 5 bases and 0 bases respectively, the junction contains 14 bases. For CDR1 and CDR2, the germline V gene (reference sequence) lists PRHDT and FYEKMQ. The sample comprised lung tumor tissue. Recombination joined TRBV13 with TRBJ2-1; the D gene cannot be resolved reliably. The sequence was collected from a female donor with non-small cell lung cancer. The CDR3 protein sequence reads: CASSPRRISSYNEQFF. The sequenced DNA: TGTGCCAGCAGCCCTAGACGGATTAGCTCCTACAATGAGCAGTTCTTC.